The 14 T cell receptor beta chains presented below share a single source sample, sequenced in a study of metastatic and nonmetastatic thyroid tumors. TCRdb reanalyzed the PCR reads via MiXCR. Among approximately 70,000 clones listed, 18% were seen once. Patients had received no treatment of any kind before thyroid surgery. The sample comprised blood. These receptors all stem from a female donor with papillary thyroid cancer or a benign thyroid nodule (not recorded which). Some clones in this sample may be carry-over from other donors' samples.

This chain joins TRBV25-1 and TRBJ2-7; D may be TRBD1 (5 bases). Trimming removed 6 bases from V and 3 bases from J, with 12 bases in between. Germline lookup yields CDR1 MGHDK and CDR2 SYGVNS. The CDR3 runs to 13 residues. This CDR3 is CASRWDDSYEQYF. The CDR3 bases are TGTGCCAGCAGGTGGGATGACAGCTACGAGCAGTACTTC.

Ten or more counts support this clone. The chain joins TRBV20-1 to TRBJ2-7, with no clear D. V lost 1 base and J 0 bases, leaving 7 bases between the germline ends. CDR3 size: 13 residues. In germline, CDR1 is DFQATT, CDR2 SNEGSKA (reference sequence). CDR3 amino acids: CSARGISSYEQYF. DNA of the CDR3: TGCAGTGCTAGAGGAATTAGCTCCTACGAGCAGTACTTC.

V usage is TRBV12-3 or TRBV12-4 and J usage is TRBJ2-1; the D gene is possibly TRBD2 (6 bases). Trimming took off 4 bases at V and 1 base at J, with 11 bases between the two ends. CDR3 length: 15 residues. The CDR3 coding sequence is TGTGCCAGCAGTTCGGGACTGAAATCCTACAATGAGCAGTTCTTC. Protein sequence: CASSSGLKSYNEQFF.

This clone was counted at least ten times. CDR3 in DNA: TGTGCCAGTAAGCGGGAGGGCTACACCTTC. It codes for CASKREGYTF. This sequence joins TRBV19 and TRBJ1-2; no reliable D call. Germline V CDR1 and CDR2: LNHDA, SQIVND (reference sequence). This CDR3 region has 10 residues. Trimming took off 7 bases at V and 8 bases at J, with 8 bases between the two ends.

This clone has just a few counts. V gene TRBV19 combines with J gene TRBJ2-3; D remains ambiguous. Trimming removed 5 bases at V and 1 base at J, with 10 bases between. The CDR3 is 14 amino acids. Germline CDR1 is LNHDA and CDR2 is SQIVND (reference sequence). The CDR3 reads CASSAWARTDTQYF. CDR3 in DNA: TGTGCCAGTAGTGCCTGGGCCCGCACAGATACGCAGTATTTT.

This clone was detected ten times or more. The chain recombines TRBV5-1 with TRBJ2-2; no clear D gene. Between the trimmed V and J ends, which lost 2 bases and 1 base, there was a span of 12 bases. CDR3 length: 16 amino acids. CDR1 SGHRS and CDR2 YFSETQ come from the germline V gene. CDR3 sequence: CASSLPLVENTGELFF. CDR3 sequence (DNA): TGCGCCAGCAGCTTACCCCTTGTGGAGAACACCGGGGAGCTGTTTTTT.

This clone appeared many times. The V and J genes are TRBV28 and TRBJ2-7, with 7 bases fitting TRBD1. J lost 2 bases, V lost 5 bases, and 9 bases had no gene match. Per germline, CDR1 MDHEN and CDR2 SYDVKM. The CDR3 is 15 residues long. The CDR3 bases are TGTGCCAGCAGTCTCCTCCGGGACAGCCCCTACGAGCAGTACTTC. Translating gives CASSLLRDSPYEQYF.

This clone is judged medium-sized. The chain carries TRBV19 and TRBJ1-6; D is uncertain. V shed 6 bases and J shed 8 bases, with 23 bases lying between them. Per germline, CDR1 LNHDA and CDR2 SQIVND (reference sequence). The CDR3 has 17 amino acids. The DNA of the CDR3 is TGTGCCAGTAGCCCCCACGGTTCAGGCAATTCGGATTCACCCCTCCACTTT. Translating it yields CASSPHGSGNSDSPLHF. The full variable domain, in which reference TRBV19 and TRBJ1-6 provide the parts outside the CDR3, is DGGITQSPKYLFRKEGQNVTLSCEQNLNHDAMYWYRQDPGQGLRLIYYSQIVNDFQKGDIAEGYSVSREKKESFPLTVTSAQKNPTAFYLCASSPHGSGNSDSPLHFGNGTRLTVT.

The sample holds a few counts of this clone. This chain joins TRBV6-2 or TRBV6-3 and TRBJ2-7, with 13 bases aligning to TRBD2. V shed 10 bases, J shed 4 bases, and the junction held 7 bases outside the gene matches. Germline V gene sequence: CDR1 MNHEY, CDR2 SVGEGT. The CDR3 has 14 amino acids. This chain's CDR3 is CATIGLAGVYEQYF. The CDR3 DNA sequence: TGTGCCACCATAGGACTAGCGGGAGTTTACGAGCAGTACTTC.

This clone has a count of ten or more. The V gene is TRBV12-3 or TRBV12-4, the J gene TRBJ2-1; TRBD2 matches 9 bases. Trimming removed 3 bases from V and 6 bases from J; junction bases left unmatched: 3. The CDR3 spans 14 residues. The DNA of the CDR3 is TGTGCCAGCAGTTTCACTAGCGGGTCCAATGAGCAGTTCTTC. It is translated as CASSFTSGSNEQFF.

This clone was found a few times. V usage is TRBV11-2 and J usage is TRBJ2-1; 8 nucleotides agree with TRBD2. The CDR3 length is 13 residues. V lost 0 bases to trimming and J lost 12 bases; unmatched junction nucleotides: 4. CDR1 is SGHAT, CDR2 FQNNGV, per germline. The CDR3 bases are TGTGCCAGCAGCTTAGAGAGCGGGAGTGGGCAGTTCTTC. It encodes CASSLESGSGQFF.

The V and J genes are TRBV27 and TRBJ2-3; D remains ambiguous. The CDR3 loop spans 15 amino acids. Between the trimmed V and J ends, which lost 8 bases and 0 bases, there was a span of 15 bases. CDR1 and CDR2 (germline): MNHEY, SMNVEV (reference sequence). CDR3 nucleotide sequence: TGTGCCAGCGGCCTATTAACTCTTAGCACAGATACGCAGTATTTT. Translation: CASGLLTLSTDTQYF.

This clone was observed many times. V usage is TRBV7-8 and J usage is TRBJ2-7; D remains ambiguous. This CDR3 spans 12 amino acids. Trimming stripped 1 base from V and 5 bases from J, with 6 bases between. Germline lookup yields CDR1 SGHVS and CDR2 FQNEAQ. CDR3 DNA: TGTGCCAGCAGCTTAGATTTCCACGAGCAGTACTTC. It specifies CASSLDFHEQYF.

This chain connects TRBV10-3 to TRBJ1-2, with D tentatively TRBD1 (6 bases). Germline CDR1 and CDR2: ENHRY and SYGVKD. V shed 10 bases and J shed 3 bases, with 15 bases lying between them. This CDR3 comprises 13 residues. The CDR3 spells CATNGDNYYGYTF. In nucleotides, the CDR3 is TGTGCCACAAATGGGGACAACTACTATGGCTACACCTTC.